This TCR beta chain was obtained from a study of T cell responses to AZD1222 COVID-19 vaccine. Findings and caveats of the study: Repertoires were sampled only after the peak T cell response. The CD4 TCRs associated with vaccination extended across spike and predominated at 160-218 and 743-854.

As concerns this clone: The antigen remains undetermined.

Germline V gene data show CDR1 as LNHNV and CDR2 as YYDKDF (reference sequence). CDR3 length: 15 amino acids. Trimming took off 0 bases at V and 6 bases at J, with 11 bases between the two ends. The repertoire was sequenced with immunoSEQ multiplex PCR; TCRdb's copy has only in-frame clones and lacks some. Of nearly 95,000 clones detected, 85% to 90% appear once; the ten largest clones hold about 2.5%. The input for sequencing was peripheral blood, taken 28 days after the second AZD1222 dose. The receptor comes from an adult who received the AZD1222 COVID-19 vaccine. This sequence joins TRBV15 and TRBJ2-2; D gene ambiguous. CDR3 protein: CATSRDKELAGELFF. The CDR3 coding sequence is TGTGCCACCAGCAGAGATAAGGAGCTAGCCGGGGAGCTGTTTTTT.